This record covers a single TCR beta chain. The CDR3 length is 14 residues. In germline, CDR1 is MGHRA, CDR2 YSYEKL. The ends lost 4 bases at V and 3 bases at J; junction bases unmatched: 4. The sample comes from a study of shared clonotypes between healthy human individuals. Clones were read by immunoSEQ multiplex PCR, and TCRdb kept only the in-frame ones, dropping some. The sample lists about 2.3 million clones, over 90% occurring once. Sequencing used naive CD4+ T cells from PBMCs. The subset is: CD45RA+ positively selected. The chain joins TRBV4-1 to TRBJ2-7, with TRBD1 identical over 9 bases. This clonotype originated in a man aged 18 to 30 in good health. Some clones in this sample may be carry-over from other donors' samples. The CDR3 loop reads CASSRSGQGYEQYF. DNA of the CDR3: TGCGCCAGCAGCCGATCGGGACAGGGCTACGAGCAGTACTTC.